This TCR beta chain was observed in a study of blood T cells in healthy people across ages. A second PCR, run for about 7 to 12 cycles, used a sample-barcoded 5' primer plus a J-beta primer mix. TCRdb analysed the 5' RACE reads with MiXCR anew, one entry per CDR3 protein. This sample has hundreds of thousands of distinct CDR3 sequences; approximately 30% occur once, and the top ten carry 15% to 18%. The CDR3 is made up of 15 amino acids. Germline CDR1 KGHSH, CDR2 LQKENI. V was clipped by 6 bases and J by 1 base; unmatched bases: 8. The rearrangement links TRBV18 to TRBJ1-1, with TRBD1 identical over 7 bases. This clonotype was sampled from an elderly woman in good health. Material: blood. The CDR3 sequence: CASSRRQGTNTEAFF. As DNA, the CDR3 is TGTGCCAGCTCCCGGAGACAGGGCACGAACACTGAAGCTTTCTTT.